This T cell receptor (beta chain) is from a study of blood T cell repertoires in COVID-19. Across the whole study: The United States, Italy and Spain were the sources of the acute and convalescent COVID-19 samples.

Only in-frame clones appear in the TCRdb table, and some are missing; sequencing was by immunoSEQ multiplex PCR. This sample carries approximately 160,000 clones, around 84% of them seen once, and the ten largest clones take under 9.5%. The CDR3 consists of 15 residues. Germline lookup yields CDR1 MNHEY and CDR2 SVGAGI. V lost 4 bases to trimming and J lost 5 bases; unmatched junction nucleotides: 4. This receptor was taken from a man over 45 who had recovered from COVID-19. What was sequenced was PBMCs or T cells enriched from blood (not recorded which). V is TRBV6-5 and J is TRBJ2-2, with 10 bases matching TRBD2. CDR3 coding DNA: TGTGCCAGCAGTTCCCTAGCGGGGGTTACCGGGGAGCTGTTTTTT. This gives the protein CASSSLAGVTGELFF.